Below are 20 T cell receptor beta chains sequenced from a single sample in a study of T cell responses to AZD1222 COVID-19 vaccine. The repertoire was sequenced with immunoSEQ multiplex PCR; TCRdb's copy has only in-frame clones and lacks some. The table has 99,000 or so clones, 87% seen once. Sequenced here: peripheral blood, sampled on day 0 of AZD1222 vaccination. These receptors originate from an adult in good health.

The chain has TRBV4-1 and TRBJ1-3; the D is unclear. Germline V gene lookup returns CDR1 MGHRA and CDR2 YSYEKL. V lost 4 bases to trimming and J lost 0 bases, with 13 bases between them. The CDR3 spans 16 residues. CDR3 loop: CASSPGMARSGNTIYF. The CDR3 coding sequence is TGCGCCAGCAGCCCGGGGATGGCGCGCTCTGGAAACACCATATATTTT.

The V and J genes are TRBV5-1 and TRBJ2-5; the D gene is possibly TRBD2 (6 bases). V lost 4 bases and J lost 3, with 16 bases in between. Germline V gene lookup returns CDR1 SGHRS and CDR2 YFSETQ. This CDR3 has 15 amino acids. As DNA, the CDR3 is TGCGCCAGCAGCCAGGCCGCGGGAAATAAAGAGACCCAGTACTTC. As protein: CASSQAAGNKETQYF.

This clone showed up just a few times. The chain is built from TRBV6-1 and TRBJ1-5, with TRBD1 matching over 7 bases. In germline, CDR1 is MNHNS, CDR2 SASEGT. The CDR3 totals 15 residues. J was trimmed by 6 bases and V by 2 bases; bases with no gene match: 7. CDR3 region: CASSEPTGAIQPQHF. Here the CDR3 DNA reads TGTGCCAGCAGTGAACCTACAGGGGCCATTCAGCCCCAGCATTTT.

The genes are TRBV5-4 and TRBJ1-6, with D tentatively TRBD1 (5 bases). This CDR3 has 20 amino acids. Germline assignment: CDR1 SGHNT and CDR2 YYREEE (reference sequence). The V gene lost 0 bases and the J gene lost 1 base, with 20 bases spanning the gap. The CDR3 DNA follows: TGTGCCAGCAGCTTGGTCACAGGCACAATTGGTCGATCCTATAATTCACCCCTCCACTTT. It yields the protein CASSLVTGTIGRSYNSPLHF. The full variable domain, rest sourced from reference TRBV5-4 and TRBJ1-6, is ETGVTQSPTHLIKTRGQQVTLRCSSQSGHNTVSWYQQALGQGPQFIFQYYREEENGRGNFPPRFSGLQFPNYSSELNVNALELDDSALYLCASSLVTGTIGRSYNSPLHFGNGTRLTVT.

About this clone itself: Germline and junction disagree at one end, which may indicate a read error. V is TRBV5-1 and J is TRBJ2-6, with 13 bases matching TRBD2. The CDR3 is 16 amino acids. Germline CDR1 and CDR2: SGHRS and YFSETQ. CDR3 sequence (DNA): TGTGCCAGCAGCAGGGGACTAGCGGGAGGGGCCAACGTCCTGACTTTC. This codes for CASSRGLAGGANVLTF.

This chain links TRBV6-4 with TRBJ1-1; the D is unclear. Trimming stripped 0 bases from V and 6 bases from J, with 11 bases between. CDR1 is MRHNA, CDR2 SNTAGT, per germline. The CDR3 totals 14 residues. The CDR3 protein is CASSDSGRRAEAFF. The CDR3 bases are TGTGCCAGCAGTGACTCTGGGAGGAGGGCTGAAGCTTTCTTT.

The chain couples TRBV6-2 or TRBV6-3 to TRBJ1-2; TRBD1 matches at 9 bases. Germline trimming cut 5 bases from V and 10 bases from J; bases unmatched to any gene: 5. The CDR3 has 12 amino acids. The germline V gene encodes CDR1 MNHEY and CDR2 SVGEGT. This CDR3 reads CASSRDREPYTF. The CDR3 DNA follows: TGTGCCAGCAGTAGGGACAGGGAGCCCTACACCTTC.

This rearrangement joins TRBV18 to TRBJ1-3; D gene uncertain. V lost 5 bases to trimming and J lost 0 bases, with 5 bases between them. The CDR3 runs 13 residues. Germline CDR1 and CDR2: KGHSH and LQKENI. The CDR3 spells CASSEISGNTIYF. The CDR3, as DNA: TGTGCCAGCTCAGAAATCTCTGGAAACACCATATATTTT.

The chain recombines TRBV9 with TRBJ2-3; 12 bases map to TRBD2. Trimming at V came to 4 bases and at J to 2 bases, leaving 8 bases not matched to a gene. Looked up from germline, CDR1 is SGDLS and CDR2 is YYNGEE. The CDR3 extends over 17 amino acids. The DNA for the CDR3 is TGTGCCAGCAGCCCAATACTAGCGGGGGGCACCACAGATACGCAGTATTTT. Translated: CASSPILAGGTTDTQYF.

The chain joins TRBV4-1 to TRBJ1-1; D is perhaps TRBD1 (5 bases). Trimming shortened V by 1 base and J by 7 bases, and 10 bases separated the two germline ends. Germline CDR1 reads MGHRA; CDR2 reads YSYEKL. The CDR3 runs to 13 residues. The CDR3 sequence is CASSQVGGLEAFF. DNA for the CDR3: TGCGCCAGCAGCCAAGTGGGGGGTCTTGAAGCTTTCTTT.

This clone was seen only a few times. As DNA, the CDR3 is TGTGCCACCAGCAGGGGGAGGAATGAGCAGTTCTTC. It encodes CATSRGRNEQFF. The rearrangement joins TRBV15 to TRBJ2-1, with a possible D match to TRBD2 (6 bases). CDR1 LNHNV and CDR2 YYDKDF come from the germline V gene (reference sequence). V lost 3 bases and J lost 7, with 7 bases in between. The CDR3 length is 12 residues.

The rearrangement uses TRBV19 and TRBJ2-1; 10 nucleotides align to TRBD2. The CDR3 consists of 14 residues. Looked up from germline, CDR1 is LNHDA and CDR2 is SQIVND (reference sequence). Trimming at V came to 7 bases and at J to 4 bases, leaving 4 bases not matched to a gene. The CDR3 region has the DNA TGTGCCAGTAAAAAGCGGGAGGGGTACAATGAGCAGTTCTTC. This codes for CASKKREGYNEQFF.

The V and J genes are TRBV4-1 and TRBJ2-1; TRBD1 matches 8 bases. Germline loops: CDR1 MGHRA, CDR2 YSYEKL. V gave up 3 bases and J gave up 6 bases; unmatched junction bases: 10. This CDR3 has 16 amino acids. The CDR3 here is CASSQIGTGIVNEQFF. The CDR3 nucleotides are TGCGCCAGCAGCCAGATCGGGACAGGTATCGTCAATGAGCAGTTCTTC.

The chain links TRBV2 to TRBJ1-3, with D uncertain. Trimming stripped 1 base from V and 0 bases from J, with 10 bases between. This CDR3 has 16 residues. Per the germline V gene, CDR1 is SNHLY and CDR2 is FYNNEI. The CDR3 sequence is CASSEVRPVSGNTIYF. DNA for the CDR3: TGTGCCAGCAGTGAAGTCAGACCGGTCTCTGGAAACACCATATATTTT.

This clone came up once. The gene calls are TRBV19 and TRBJ1-2, with D hard to call. V was trimmed by 3 bases and J by 3 bases, leaving 14 bases between them. The CDR3 extends over 15 amino acids. CDR1 and CDR2 from the germline V gene are LNHDA and SQIVND (reference sequence). The CDR3 DNA follows: TGTGCCAGTAGTATCGGTCCAGAAGCTTACTATGGCTACACCTTC. Amino acid sequence: CASSIGPEAYYGYTF.

The V gene is TRBV7-2, the J gene TRBJ1-3; D uncertain. V lost 5 bases and J lost 2, with 10 bases in between. The CDR3 has 14 residues. The germline gives CDR1 SGHTA, CDR2 FQGNSA. CDR3 sequence (DNA): TGTGCCAGCAGCGTGGTGACAACTGGAAACACCATATATTTT. Amino acid sequence: CASSVVTTGNTIYF.

The rearrangement links TRBV29-1 to TRBJ2-2; 9 bases are a match to TRBD1. The CDR3 loop spans 14 amino acids. V lost 4 bases to trimming and J lost 2 bases; unmatched junction nucleotides: 2. Germline V gene data show CDR1 as SQVTM and CDR2 as ANQGSEA. The CDR3 region has the DNA TGCAGCGTTGGGACAGGGGCTAACACCGGGGAGCTGTTTTTT. It encodes CSVGTGANTGELFF.

V and J are TRBV27 and TRBJ2-1, with unresolved D. This CDR3 comprises 15 residues. CDR1 and CDR2 from the germline V gene are MNHEY and SMNVEV (reference sequence). V was cut by 2 bases and J by 8 bases, with 16 bases left in between. The CDR3 region has the DNA TGTGCCAGCAGTTTAATAGAACCCACCTCATATGAGCAGTTCTTC. Translation gives CASSLIEPTSYEQFF.

The rearrangement uses TRBV7-9 and TRBJ1-2; 7 bases are a match to TRBD1. V lost 5 bases, J lost 8 bases, and 8 bases stayed unmatched. This CDR3 spans 13 amino acids. Germline values: CDR1 SEHNR, CDR2 FQNEAQ (reference sequence). CDR3 nucleotide sequence: TGTGCCAGCAGCGGACAGGAGGCGGTGGGCTACACCTTC. As protein: CASSGQEAVGYTF.

The chain is built from TRBV3-1 (or the pseudogene TRBV3-2) and TRBJ2-3, with D perhaps matching TRBD2 (6 bases). The CDR3 consists of 15 residues. Germline CDR1 LGHDT, CDR2 YNNKEL (reference sequence). V was cut by 4 bases and J by 2 bases, with 13 bases left in between. Here the CDR3 reads CASSLRAGLTDTQYF. The DNA of the CDR3 is TGTGCCAGCAGCCTCAGAGCGGGCCTCACAGATACGCAGTATTTT.